This TCR beta chain was observed in a study of blood T cells in healthy people across ages. General observations from the study: It was the long-lived donors that had more naive CD4+ cells and higher diversity than aged donors. One million T cells yielded diversity estimates that were considered underestimates.

The sample, approximately 10 milliliters of peripheral blood, was drawn from each donor. For this clonotype: Antigen specificity is unknown.

A sample-barcoded 5' primer and a J-beta primer mix were used in a second PCR of roughly 7 to 11 cycles. One entry per CDR3 protein, called by TCRdb with MiXCR from the 5' RACE reads. The sample consists of 700,000 or so distinct CDR3 sequences, 20% to 25% of them appearing once. The sequence was obtained from a man in his 70s in good health. Material for sequencing was blood.

CDR3 sequence reads: CASSLDPGQPTDTQYF. DNA of the CDR3: TGTGCCAGCAGCTTGGACCCGGGACAGCCCACAGATACGCAGTATTTT. The rearrangement uses TRBV7-8 and TRBJ2-3; 7 bases agree with TRBD1. The CDR3 contains 16 residues. The V and J ends lost 3 bases and 2 bases, in that order; junction bases with no gene match: 8. Germline V gene sequence: CDR1 SGHVS, CDR2 FQNEAQ.